Presented here are 31 T cell receptor beta chains from one specimen sequenced in a study of beta chain bispecific antibodies for T cell cancers. General study results and limits: After anti-TRBV12 rather than anti-CD19 exposure, TRBV12-3 made up 98.9% less of total TRBV signal. Normal T cells contributed less of the targeted TRBV signal than the leukemia cells did.

Expansion lasted 3 days, with either anti-CD3 antibody OKT3 or CD3/CD28 beads. A single record per CDR3 protein comes from TCRdb applying MiXCR to the 5' RACE reads. The sample lists roughly 19,000 distinct CDR3 sequences; 2% to 2.5% were seen once. These receptors have no known antigen. Specimen: healthy donor T cells cultured with leukemia cells, collected from a culture containing a bispecific antibody targeting TCR Vbeta12. Source of these receptors: a human donor in good health. Some clones in this sample may be carry-over from other donors' samples.

Ten or more counts support this clonotype. This sequence joins TRBV7-9 and TRBJ2-4, with 7 bases fitting TRBD1. Germline CDR1 and CDR2: SEHNR and FQNEAQ (reference sequence). The J segment lost 0 bases and the V segment lost 3 bases, leaving 5 bases of the junction unmatched. The CDR3 covers 16 residues. The CDR3 spells CASSLGQSLAKNIQYF. The CDR3 DNA follows: TGTGCCAGCAGCTTGGGACAGTCGCTAGCCAAAAACATTCAGTACTTC. The variable domain in full, completed from reference TRBV7-9 and TRBJ2-4, reads DTGVSQNPRHKITKRGQNVTFRCDPISEHNRLYWYRQTLGQGPEFLTYFQNEAQLEKSRLLSDRFSAERPKGSFSTLEIQRTEQGDSAMYLCASSLGQSLAKNIQYFGAGTRLSVL.

This clonotype has a count of ten or more. This rearrangement joins TRBV4-1 to TRBJ2-3; D is unclear. Germline lookup yields CDR1 MGHRA and CDR2 YSYEKL. This CDR3 region has 15 residues. Trimming took off 0 bases at V and 3 bases at J, with 10 bases between the two ends. The chain's CDR3 is CASSQEQDHTDTQYF. DNA for the CDR3: TGCGCCAGCAGCCAAGAGCAGGACCATACAGATACGCAGTATTTT.

Many counts were recorded for this clonotype. The chain has TRBV20-1 and TRBJ2-2; 9 positions agree with TRBD2. This CDR3 spans 15 amino acids. From germline, CDR1 is DFQATT and CDR2 SNEGSKA (reference sequence). V was pared by 4 bases and J by 3 bases, with 6 bases of the junction left unmatched. CDR3 protein: CSAKSGGIYTGELFF. The CDR3 nucleotides are TGCAGTGCTAAGAGCGGGGGGATCTACACCGGGGAGCTGTTTTTT.

This clonotype was counted ten times or more. This rearrangement joins TRBV19 to TRBJ2-1, with no clear D. V was shortened by 1 base and J by 0 bases, with 7 bases between the two germline ends. This CDR3 has 15 residues. Germline lookup yields CDR1 LNHDA and CDR2 SQIVND (reference sequence). The CDR3 coding sequence is TGTGCCAGTAGTATAGGGCCCAGCTCCTACAATGAGCAGTTCTTC. The encoded protein is CASSIGPSSYNEQFF.

The chain couples TRBV13 to TRBJ2-7, with D tentatively TRBD1 (6 bases). The ends were cut back, 5 bases at V and 3 bases at J, with 14 bases in the middle. The CDR3 has 14 residues. CDR1 is PRHDT and CDR2 is FYEKMQ in the germline V gene (reference sequence). The CDR3 sequence is CASSLQGFGYEQYF. The CDR3 nucleotides are TGTGCCAGCAGCCTACAGGGTTTCGGCTACGAGCAGTACTTC.

This clonotype occurred many times. The chain has TRBV5-1 and TRBJ1-2; D is ambiguous. V was shortened by 4 bases and J by 4 bases, with 11 bases between the two germline ends. The CDR3 spans 13 residues. Germline V gene sequence: CDR1 SGHRS, CDR2 YFSETQ. The CDR3 reads CASSPGRAYGYTF. For the CDR3, the DNA is TGCGCCAGCAGCCCGGGGAGGGCCTATGGCTACACCTTC.

This clonotype was detected many times. The V gene is TRBV5-1, the J gene TRBJ2-7; D gene uncertain. V dropped 4 bases and J dropped 5 bases, with 10 bases sitting between them. Germline V gives CDR1 SGHRS, CDR2 YFSETQ. CDR3 length: 12 amino acids. This CDR3 is CASSGTLDEQYF. CDR3 bases: TGCGCCAGCAGCGGTACCTTGGACGAGCAGTACTTC.

This clonotype was detected many times. This sequence joins TRBV5-1 and TRBJ1-1; TRBD1 aligns across 9 bases. The CDR3 length is 17 residues. Trimming at V came to 5 bases and at J to 3 bases, leaving 14 bases not matched to a gene. CDR1 is SGHRS and CDR2 is YFSETQ in the germline V gene. CDR3 protein: CASSSGQGLMGDTEAFF. The DNA of the CDR3 is TGCGCCAGCAGTTCGGGACAGGGTTTGATGGGGGACACTGAAGCTTTCTTT. The full variable domain, with the rest looked up from reference TRBV5-1 and TRBJ1-1, is KAGVTQTPRYLIKTRGQQVTLSCSPISGHRSVSWYQQTPGQGLQFLFEYFSETQRNKGNFPGRFSGRQFSNSRSEMNVSTLELGDSALYLCASSSGQGLMGDTEAFFGQGTRLTVV.

This clonotype was seen repeatedly, ten times or more. V and J are TRBV4-1 and TRBJ2-5, with a possible D match to TRBD2 (6 bases). V lost 3 bases and J lost 1, with 9 bases in between. The CDR3 extends over 14 amino acids. Germline lookup yields CDR1 MGHRA and CDR2 YSYEKL. CDR3 protein: CASSHPGLQETQYF. The CDR3 region has the DNA TGCGCCAGCAGCCACCCGGGACTCCAAGAGACCCAGTACTTC.

This clonotype was counted between two and nine times. The chain links TRBV25-1 to TRBJ2-1; D ambiguous. Germline values: CDR1 MGHDK, CDR2 SYGVNS. Deletions cut 1 base from V and 6 bases from J, with 4 bases between. This CDR3 region has 12 residues. The CDR3 nucleotides are TGTGCCAGCAGTGAATTTGCCAATGAGCAGTTCTTC. Translated, it gives CASSEFANEQFF.

This clonotype has a count of ten or more. This chain uses TRBV20-1 with TRBJ2-5, with D maybe TRBD2 (7 bases). The CDR3 is 18 amino acids. With 0 bases removed from V and 1 base from J, the gap between germline ends came to 21 bases. The germline CDR1 and CDR2 sequences are DFQATT and SNEGSKA (reference sequence). This CDR3 reads CSARDSGPWRGLQETQYF. In DNA form, the CDR3 reads TGCAGTGCTAGAGATTCGGGCCCATGGCGGGGGCTCCAAGAGACCCAGTACTTC.

This clonotype was counted at least ten times. V usage is TRBV7-3 and J usage is TRBJ2-3, with TRBD1 matching 7 bases. There are 18 residues in the CDR3. V shed 7 bases and J 0 bases; nucleotides not matched to a gene: 16. CDR1 SGHTA and CDR2 FQGTGA come from the germline V gene. The CDR3 coding sequence is TGTGCCAGCACCCACCTCGGGACAGCTACTCGAAGCACAGATACGCAGTATTTT. It specifies CASTHLGTATRSTDTQYF.

In its sample, this clonotype was seen many times. The rearrangement links TRBV19 to TRBJ2-5, with 10 bases identical to TRBD1. Germline V gene lookup returns CDR1 LNHDA and CDR2 SQIVND (reference sequence). CDR3 size: 15 residues. V shed 3 bases, J shed 7 bases, and the junction held 8 bases outside the gene matches. The DNA for the CDR3 is TGTGCCAGTAGTATTATGACAGGGGGCTCATCGACCCAGTACTTC. Amino acid sequence: CASSIMTGGSSTQYF.

This clonotype was detected many times. The chain joins TRBV20-1 to TRBJ1-2, with D perhaps TRBD1 (6 bases). Germline V lookup: CDR1 DFQATT, CDR2 SNEGSKA (reference sequence). The length of the CDR3 is 15 residues. Trimming left V 2 bases short and J 2 bases short, with 15 bases between. The DNA of the CDR3 is TGCAGTGCTAGACCATTCGACAGGCCCAACTATGGCTACACCTTC. Amino acid sequence: CSARPFDRPNYGYTF.

This clonotype has at least ten counts. This chain connects TRBV20-1 to TRBJ2-5; tentatively, D is TRBD2 (6 bases). V lost 7 bases and J 0 bases, leaving 27 bases between the germline ends. Germline V CDR1 and CDR2: DFQATT, SNEGSKA (reference sequence). This CDR3 region has 18 residues. The CDR3 reads CSVPGVFWDFKYQETQYF. The CDR3 bases are TGCAGTGTTCCAGGCGTTTTCTGGGACTTCAAGTACCAAGAGACCCAGTACTTC.

Only a few counts were recorded for this clonotype. J is TRBJ2-5 and V is TRBV30, with D hard to call. This CDR3 is 11 amino acids long. Germline V gives CDR1 GTSNPN, CDR2 SVGIG (reference sequence). Trimming took off 1 base at V and 4 bases at J, with 4 bases between the two ends. CDR3 bases: TGTGCCTGGAGTGGGCTAGAGACCCAGTACTTC. It codes for CAWSGLETQYF.

By sample share, this clonotype is medium-sized. This chain links TRBV3-1 with TRBJ2-3, with a possible D match to TRBD2 (6 bases). Germline CDR1 reads LGHDT; CDR2 reads YNNKEL (reference sequence). V was trimmed by 0 bases and J by 5 bases, leaving 15 bases between them. The CDR3 is made up of 16 amino acids. The CDR3 nucleotides are TGTGCCAGCAGCCAAGAAGTTGGGACTTGGAGAGATACGCAGTATTTT. Amino acid sequence: CASSQEVGTWRDTQYF.

In this sample, this clonotype turned up many times. The chain has TRBV29-1 and TRBJ2-1; D is unclear. The germline V and J ends were trimmed by 3 bases and 1 base, with 10 bases remaining between them. This CDR3 comprises 14 residues. CDR1 and CDR2 (germline): SQVTM, ANQGSEA. CDR3 DNA sequence: TGCAGCGTTGACGGCGTCGTGTCCTACAATGAGCAGTTCTTC. Translating it yields CSVDGVVSYNEQFF.

This clonotype was counted ten times or more. The V and J genes are TRBV2 and TRBJ2-7; D not resolved. The CDR3 extends over 12 amino acids. The ends were cut back, 4 bases at V and 1 base at J, with 5 bases in the middle. Looked up from germline, CDR1 is SNHLY and CDR2 is FYNNEI. CDR3 nucleotides: TGTGCCAGCAGTGGCTCGTCCTACGAGCAGTACTTC. It is translated as CASSGSSYEQYF.

Many counts were recorded for this clonotype. The rearrangement uses TRBV6-5 and TRBJ2-7, with D perhaps matching TRBD1 or TRBD2 (5 bases each). There are 14 residues in the CDR3. Trimming cost V 2 bases and J 12 bases, with 20 bases left between them. Germline loops: CDR1 MNHEY, CDR2 SVGAGI. CDR3 residues: CASSYGPGPDPWYF. The CDR3 region has the DNA TGTGCCAGCAGTTACGGCCCGGGACCGGACCCATGGTACTTC.

This clonotype has at least ten counts. V and J are TRBV29-1 and TRBJ2-1; 7 bases align to TRBD2. The trim removed 0 bases at V and 1 base at J, leaving 6 bases unmatched. The CDR3 sequence is 16 residues long. Germline V gives CDR1 SQVTM, CDR2 ANQGSEA. The CDR3 sequence: CSVEDGQRGSYNEQFF. CDR3 sequence (DNA): TGCAGCGTTGAAGATGGCCAGCGGGGTTCCTACAATGAGCAGTTCTTC.

There are many counts of this clonotype. V and J are TRBV25-1 and TRBJ2-7; D gene unclear. Trimming took off 5 bases at V and 2 bases at J, with 4 bases between the two ends. The CDR3 consists of 11 residues. Germline CDR1 reads MGHDK; CDR2 reads SYGVNS. The CDR3 loop reads CASSQTYEQYF. The CDR3 nucleotides read TGTGCCAGCAGTCAAACCTACGAGCAGTACTTC.

This clonotype was picked up many times. The chain carries TRBV9 and TRBJ2-2; the D gene is possibly TRBD1 (5 bases). Germline V gene data show CDR1 as SGDLS and CDR2 as YYNGEE. This CDR3 has 13 residues. Trimming shortened V by 4 bases and J by 8 bases, and 12 bases separated the two germline ends. Here the CDR3 reads CASSQAGHGELFF. The CDR3 DNA reads as TGTGCCAGCAGCCAGGCAGGGCATGGGGAGCTGTTTTTT. Full variable domain (outside the CDR3, taken from reference TRBV9 and TRBJ2-2): DSGVTQTPKHLITATGQRVTLRCSPRSGDLSVYWYQQSLDQGLQFLIQYYNGEERAKGNILERFSAQQFPDLHSELNLSSLELGDSALYFCASSQAGHGELFFGEGSRLTVL.

This clonotype was picked up many times. The chain recombines TRBV7-8 with TRBJ1-4; no clear D gene. Deletions cut 0 bases from V and 7 bases from J, with 12 bases between. The CDR3 runs to 15 residues. The germline V gene encodes CDR1 SGHVS and CDR2 FQNEAQ. The CDR3 nucleotides are TGTGCCAGCAGCTTAGCAGGAGGGTTAACTGAAAAACTGTTTTTT. It encodes CASSLAGGLTEKLFF.

This clonotype was picked up many times. V and J are TRBV9 and TRBJ1-1; 7 bases match TRBD1. V shed 0 bases and J 0 bases; nucleotides not matched to a gene: 11. The CDR3 runs to 18 residues. CDR1 and CDR2 from the germline V gene are SGDLS and YYNGEE. CDR3 in DNA: TGTGCCAGCAGCGTAGTAGGGCAGGGGGGATACATGAACACTGAAGCTTTCTTT. Translation gives CASSVVGQGGYMNTEAFF.

This clonotype was recorded at least ten times. The J gene is TRBJ1-1, the V gene TRBV27; tentative D call: TRBD1 (5 bases). The CDR3 has 13 amino acids. The germline CDR1 and CDR2 sequences are MNHEY and SMNVEV (reference sequence). V lost 0 bases and J 6 bases, leaving 8 bases between the germline ends. In DNA, the CDR3 is TGTGCCAGCAGTTTATCGGGGGGACCTGAAGCTTTCTTT. This translates into CASSLSGGPEAFF.

In its sample, this clonotype ranks as medium-sized. The V gene is TRBV20-1, the J gene TRBJ2-7; 10 bases map to TRBD2. The germline V gene has CDR1 DFQATT and CDR2 SNEGSKA (reference sequence). J was trimmed by 3 bases and V by 5 bases; bases with no gene match: 10. The CDR3 runs 15 residues. The CDR3 sequence is CSAQMERGGFYEQYF. The CDR3 DNA sequence: TGCAGTGCTCAGATGGAGCGGGGGGGCTTCTACGAGCAGTACTTC.

This clonotype showed up many times. The chain couples TRBV11-2 to TRBJ2-7; a possible D gene is TRBD2 (6 bases). CDR1 and CDR2 (germline): SGHAT, FQNNGV. The CDR3 runs to 14 residues. V lost 5 bases and J lost 3, with 14 bases in between. CDR3: CASSPLYSGYEQYF. The CDR3 DNA sequence: TGTGCCAGCAGCCCTCTCTATAGCGGCTACGAGCAGTACTTC.

This clonotype was seen many times. This chain uses TRBV3-1 with TRBJ2-5; 7 bases are a match to TRBD2. The V gene end was trimmed by 4 bases and the J gene end by 0 bases; junction bases not matched to a gene: 8. The CDR3 is 16 amino acids. Germline V gives CDR1 LGHDT, CDR2 YNNKEL (reference sequence). For the CDR3, the DNA is TGTGCCAGCAGCCCTGGGACTACCTACTACCAAGAGACCCAGTACTTC. Its protein is CASSPGTTYYQETQYF.

This clonotype was recorded many times. The genes are TRBV5-4 and TRBJ2-2; D remains unclear. CDR1 and CDR2 from the germline V gene are SGHNT and YYREEE (reference sequence). The length of the CDR3 is 12 residues. Trimming shortened V by 4 bases and J by 3 bases, and 4 bases separated the two germline ends. The CDR3 coding sequence is TGTGCCAGCAGCCCTGACACCGGGGAGCTGTTTTTT. Encoded protein: CASSPDTGELFF. The full variable domain, rest sourced from reference TRBV5-4 and TRBJ2-2, is ETGVTQSPTHLIKTRGQQVTLRCSSQSGHNTVSWYQQALGQGPQFIFQYYREEENGRGNFPPRFSGLQFPNYSSELNVNALELDDSALYLCASSPDTGELFFGEGSRLTVL.

This clonotype was recorded many times. This chain links TRBV6-5 with TRBJ2-5; D perhaps matches TRBD2 (6 bases). The CDR3 is 13 residues long. Germline CDR1 is MNHEY and CDR2 is SVGAGI. Deletions cut 3 bases from V and 4 bases from J, with 9 bases between. As DNA, the CDR3 is TGTGCCAGCAGTTATTTCGGGGGAGAGACCCAGTACTTC. It yields the protein CASSYFGGETQYF.